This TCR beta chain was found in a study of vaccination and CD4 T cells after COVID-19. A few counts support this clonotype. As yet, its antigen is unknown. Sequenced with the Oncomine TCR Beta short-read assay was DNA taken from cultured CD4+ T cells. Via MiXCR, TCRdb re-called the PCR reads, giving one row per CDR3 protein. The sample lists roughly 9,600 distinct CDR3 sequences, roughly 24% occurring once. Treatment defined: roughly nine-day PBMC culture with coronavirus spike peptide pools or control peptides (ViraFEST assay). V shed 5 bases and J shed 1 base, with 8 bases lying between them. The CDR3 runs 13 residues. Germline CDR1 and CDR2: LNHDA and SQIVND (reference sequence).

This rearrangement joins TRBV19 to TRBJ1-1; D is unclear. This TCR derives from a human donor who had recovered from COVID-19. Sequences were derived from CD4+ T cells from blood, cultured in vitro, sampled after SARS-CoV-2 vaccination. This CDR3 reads CASSLARNTEAFF. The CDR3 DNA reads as TGTGCCAGTAGTTTAGCGCGGAACACTGAAGCTTTCTTT. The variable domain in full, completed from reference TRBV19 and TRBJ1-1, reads DGGITQSPKYLFRKEGQNVTLSCEQNLNHDAMYWYRQDPGQGLRLIYYSQIVNDFQKGDIAEGYSVSREKKESFPLTVTSAQKNPTAFYLCASSLARNTEAFFGQGTRLTVV.